These 10 T cell receptor beta chains originate from one sample sequenced in a study of shared clonotypes between healthy human individuals. Libraries were prepared by immunoSEQ multiplex PCR; TCRdb keeps only in-frame clonotypes and omits some of them. The sample has roughly 770,000 clones; about 96% are singletons. Only CD45RO-negative cells positively selected for CCR7 counted as naive CD8 cells, so terminally differentiated effector memory CD45RA+ cells were excluded. Sequencing was performed on naive CD8+ T cells sorted from blood. These receptors were obtained from a man aged 25-45 years in good health.

This chain joins TRBV2 and TRBJ2-5, with D perhaps TRBD1 (5 bases). V lost 5 bases, J lost 5 bases, and 12 bases lay in between. The CDR3 is made up of 13 amino acids. Germline loops: CDR1 SNHLY, CDR2 FYNNEI. The CDR3 nucleotides read TGTGCCAGCAGTCCCCAGGGCCCCGAGACCCAGTACTTC. Its translation is CASSPQGPETQYF.

This clone has a single count. The rearrangement joins TRBV4-3 to TRBJ1-3; 9 bases match TRBD1. Germline lookup yields CDR1 LGHNA and CDR2 YSLEER. The CDR3 runs 17 residues. The V gene end was trimmed by 3 bases and the J gene end by 2 bases; junction bases not matched to a gene: 8. The CDR3 DNA follows: TGCGCCAGCAGCCAGGGATGGGGACAGGGAGCTGGAAACACCATATATTTT. Protein: CASSQGWGQGAGNTIYF.

The chain recombines TRBV25-1 with TRBJ2-5, with a tentative D call TRBD2 (7 bases). With 9 bases removed from V and 3 bases from J, the gap between germline ends came to 17 bases. This CDR3 has 14 residues. Germline V gives CDR1 MGHDK, CDR2 SYGVNS. CDR3 bases: TGTGCCAGAAGCCGGGGGGAGGGGGAAGAGACCCAGTACTTC. This codes for CARSRGEGEETQYF.

The chain carries TRBV7-9 and TRBJ2-1, with TRBD2 matching over 8 bases. Trimming cost V 5 bases and J 4 bases; bases outside gene matches: 13. Per the germline V gene, CDR1 is SEHNR and CDR2 is FQNEAQ (reference sequence). The CDR3 is made up of 17 amino acids. The CDR3 is CASSGGQRERGYNEQFF. CDR3 in DNA: TGTGCCAGCAGCGGAGGTCAGCGGGAGAGGGGTTACAATGAGCAGTTCTTC.

The rearrangement joins TRBV27 to TRBJ1-5; TRBD1 aligns across 7 bases. Trimming at V came to 3 bases and at J to 5 bases, leaving 7 bases not matched to a gene. Per germline, CDR1 MNHEY and CDR2 SMNVEV (reference sequence). The CDR3 runs to 15 residues. The CDR3 DNA follows: TGTGCCAGCAGTTTTGGGCAGGGGGTCCATCAGCCCCAGCATTTT. Residues: CASSFGQGVHQPQHF.

Here the CDR3 DNA reads TGCGCCAGCAGCTTGGCTCTAGCGGGGAGAAACACCGGGGAGCTGTTTTTT. Translated, it gives CASSLALAGRNTGELFF. The chain uses TRBV5-1 and TRBJ2-2; 9 positions match TRBD2. With 0 bases clipped from V and 2 bases from J, the junction kept 5 bases outside the gene matches. The CDR3 length is 17 residues. Germline CDR1 SGHRS, CDR2 YFSETQ. Based on the CDR3 plus reference TRBV5-1 and TRBJ2-2, the full variable domain is KAGVTQTPRYLIKTRGQQVTLSCSPISGHRSVSWYQQTPGQGLQFLFEYFSETQRNKGNFPGRFSGRQFSNSRSEMNVSTLELGDSALYLCASSLALAGRNTGELFFGEGSRLTVL.

The sample holds one count of this clone. V and J are TRBV4-1 and TRBJ2-5, with a weak D call TRBD2 (5 bases). This CDR3 region has 17 residues. Germline values: CDR1 MGHRA, CDR2 YSYEKL. Between the trimmed V and J ends, which lost 2 bases and 0 bases, there was a span of 16 bases. The CDR3 region is CASSQFDSVGDQETQYF. CDR3 DNA sequence: TGCGCCAGCAGCCAATTTGACTCGGTCGGGGACCAAGAGACCCAGTACTTC.

The DNA for the CDR3 is TGTGCCAGCACCCGAAGGCTTGCAACTAATGAAAAACTGTTTTTT. It specifies CASTRRLATNEKLFF. The chain combines TRBV28 with TRBJ1-4; D remains unclear. The V end lost 7 bases, the J end lost 0 bases, and 12 bases lay between the germline ends. The CDR3 has 15 residues. Germline CDR1 is MDHEN and CDR2 is SYDVKM.

This clone was counted once. The chain recombines TRBV14 with TRBJ2-7, with 8 bases lining up with TRBD1. The CDR3 is 18 residues long. CDR1 is SGHDN and CDR2 is FVKESK in the germline V gene. Losses at the gene ends were 4 bases for V and 2 bases for J; bases not matched to a gene: 16. The CDR3 DNA reads TGTGCCAGCAGCCGAGTCCCCGGACAGGGATCAACACCCTACGAGCAGTACTTC. Translated: CASSRVPGQGSTPYEQYF.

The chain employs TRBV4-1 and TRBJ2-1; possibly TRBD2 for D (5 bases). V lost 4 bases and J 8 bases, leaving 15 bases between the germline ends. CDR1 MGHRA and CDR2 YSYEKL come from the germline V gene. The CDR3 consists of 14 residues. This CDR3 is CASSPLREWDEQFF. CDR3 coding DNA: TGCGCCAGCAGCCCCCTTCGGGAATGGGATGAGCAGTTCTTC.